These 24 T cell receptor beta chains came from one sample sequenced in a study of blood T cells in healthy people across ages. The second PCR ran about 6 to 11 cycles with a sample-barcoded 5' primer and J-beta primers. MiXCR was run by TCRdb on the 5' RACE reads, yielding one entry per CDR3 protein. In the table there are 800,000 to 950,000 distinct CDR3 sequences, 25% to 30% of which are singletons. The data also belong to a second study, concerning T cells of mothers and their children.

The sample comprised blood. Source of these receptors: a woman aged 40 to 50 in good health.

V is TRBV3-1 and J is TRBJ2-3; 11 nucleotides match TRBD2. The germline gives CDR1 LGHDT, CDR2 YNNKEL (reference sequence). Unmatched junction bases numbered 12, after V lost 4 bases and J lost 12 bases. The CDR3 length is 15 residues. The CDR3, as DNA: TGTGCCAGCAGCCCTCCTTCTAGCGGGGGGCTAATCCAGTATTTT. Its protein product is CASSPPSSGGLIQYF.

For this clonotype: It may be a read error: a sequence one base away is much more abundant. The chain carries TRBV25-1 and TRBJ1-2; no definite D call. CDR3 length equals 12 residues. Germline V gene lookup returns CDR1 MGHDK and CDR2 SYGVNS. The CDR3 DNA sequence: TGTGTCAGCAGTGAAGTGGGGTATGACTACACCTTC. Translating gives CVSSEVGYDYTF.

This clonotype was found many times. The genes are TRBV4-2 and TRBJ2-5, with D perhaps TRBD2 (6 bases). The germline CDR1 and CDR2 sequences are LGHNA and YNFKEQ. The CDR3 sequence is 16 residues long. Trimming removed 0 bases at V and 1 base at J, with 12 bases between. CDR3 DNA sequence: TGTGCCAGCAGCCAAGAGGGGGGAACAAGCCAAGAGACCCAGTACTTC. This gives the protein CASSQEGGTSQETQYF.

This clonotype was counted at least ten times. V usage is TRBV10-3 and J usage is TRBJ1-5; D might be TRBD1 (6 bases). The CDR3 is 16 residues long. Germline V lookup: CDR1 ENHRY, CDR2 SYGVKD. Trimming left V 0 bases short and J 3 bases short, with 12 bases between. The CDR3 region is CAISESGGQDNQPQHF. The CDR3 region has the DNA TGTGCCATCAGTGAGTCGGGGGGGCAGGACAATCAGCCCCAGCATTTT.

This clonotype was picked up a small number of times. The chain employs TRBV28 and TRBJ2-5, with D possibly being TRBD1 or TRBD2 (5 bases each). Germline V lookup: CDR1 MDHEN, CDR2 SYDVKM. V was cut by 1 base and J by 1 base, with 16 bases left in between. This CDR3 is 17 amino acids long. The chain's CDR3 is CASSLSGLIGAQETQYF. The CDR3, as DNA: TGTGCCAGCAGTTTATCGGGTTTGATCGGGGCCCAAGAGACCCAGTACTTC.

There are many counts of this clonotype. V is TRBV7-8 and J is TRBJ1-2; a weak D match, TRBD1 (6 bases). V gave up 5 bases and J gave up 8 bases, with 12 bases separating them. Germline assignment: CDR1 SGHVS and CDR2 FQNEAQ. This CDR3 is built from 12 residues. The CDR3 DNA reads TGTGCCAGCAGCACGACAGGATCCGGCTACACCTTC. Amino acid sequence: CASSTTGSGYTF. The full variable domain, with the rest looked up from reference TRBV7-8 and TRBJ1-2, is GAGVSQSPRYKVAKRGQDVALRCDPISGHVSLFWYQQALGQGPEFLTYFQNEAQLDKSGLPSDRFFAERPEGSVSTLKIQRTQQEDSAVYLCASSTTGSGYTFGSGTRLTVV.

For this clonotype: This sequence may be a read error, since a much larger clone differs from it by one base. The rearrangement joins TRBV15 to TRBJ2-5; a possible D gene is TRBD2 (6 bases). The CDR3 spans 16 residues. Germline values: CDR1 LNHNV, CDR2 YYDKDF (reference sequence). The CDR3 reads CVTSRDLGAGQETQYF. Here the CDR3 DNA reads TGTGTCACCAGCAGAGATCTCGGGGCGGGGCAAGAGACCCAGTACTTC. The full variable domain, its missing parts supplied by reference TRBV15 and TRBJ2-5, is DAMVIQNPRYQVTQFGKPVTLSCSQTLNHNVMYWYQQKSSQAPKLLFHYYDKDFNNEADTPDNFQSRRPNTSFCFLDIRSPGLGDTAMYLCVTSRDLGAGQETQYFGPGTRLLVL.

This clonotype was seen only a few times. This chain connects TRBV27 to TRBJ2-3; 9 bases map to TRBD1. The CDR3 is made up of 17 amino acids. Germline V gene lookup returns CDR1 MNHEY and CDR2 SMNVEV (reference sequence). Trimming cost V 4 bases and J 4 bases; bases outside gene matches: 12. The chain's CDR3 is CASSSPYFTGGADTQYF. The CDR3 DNA reads TGTGCCAGCAGTTCACCCTATTTCACAGGGGGCGCAGATACGCAGTATTTT.

This clonotype came up many times. The chain has TRBV20-1 and TRBJ2-7; D may be TRBD1 or TRBD2 (5 bases each). From germline, CDR1 is DFQATT and CDR2 SNEGSKA (reference sequence). V was shortened by 4 bases and J by 4 bases, with 14 bases between the two germline ends. This CDR3 contains 13 residues. CDR3 DNA: TGCAGTGCTATCCTCCGGGACCCGTACGAGCAGTACTTC. It yields the protein CSAILRDPYEQYF.

The CDR3 coding sequence is TGTGCCAGCAGTTTATCCGGACAGACCTACGAGCAGTACTTC. The encoded protein is CASSLSGQTYEQYF. This chain links TRBV12-3 or TRBV12-4 with TRBJ2-7, with D possibly being TRBD1 (6 bases). The CDR3 covers 14 residues. Deletions cut 2 bases from V and 2 bases from J, with 10 bases between.

The V call is TRBV7-3, the J call TRBJ2-1; 7 bases are a match to TRBD2. V was pared by 5 bases and J by 0 bases, with 7 bases of the junction left unmatched. CDR1 and CDR2 (germline): SGHTA, FQGTGA. The length of the CDR3 is 16 residues. CDR3 sequence: CASSRRSGGSYNEQFF. DNA for the CDR3: TGTGCCAGCAGCCGACGGTCGGGGGGCTCCTACAATGAGCAGTTCTTC.

The chain is built from TRBV4-1 and TRBJ2-2, with D tentatively TRBD1 (6 bases). Deletions cut 1 base from V and 1 base from J, with 10 bases between. The germline gives CDR1 MGHRA, CDR2 YSYEKL. The CDR3 has 16 amino acids. The CDR3 spells CASSQGRGLNTGELFF. The CDR3 DNA is TGCGCCAGCAGCCAAGGCAGGGGCCTGAACACCGGGGAGCTGTTTTTT.

This clonotype was picked up many times. CDR3 region: CATSRVRTARSGANVLTF. For the CDR3, the DNA is TGTGCCACCAGCAGAGTGAGGACAGCACGCTCTGGGGCCAACGTCCTGACTTTC. The V call is TRBV15, the J call TRBJ2-6; D is perhaps TRBD1 (6 bases). The CDR3 contains 18 residues. V was trimmed by 1 base and J by 0 bases, leaving 13 bases between them. The germline gives CDR1 LNHNV, CDR2 YYDKDF (reference sequence).

V and J are TRBV19 and TRBJ1-2; unclear D gene. Germline loops: CDR1 LNHDA, CDR2 SQIVND (reference sequence). Trimming removed 8 bases at V and 3 bases at J, with 13 bases between. CDR3 length equals 13 residues. The CDR3 loop is CASQKVSDYGYTF. DNA for the CDR3: TGTGCCAGTCAGAAGGTATCTGACTATGGCTACACCTTC.

V and J are TRBV20-1 and TRBJ1-6, with D uncertain. CDR1 is DFQATT, CDR2 SNEGSKA, per germline (reference sequence). CDR3 length: 13 amino acids. With 7 bases removed from V and 10 bases from J, the gap between germline ends came to 17 bases. The CDR3 loop reads CSVRLAVGSPLHF. CDR3 nucleotide sequence: TGCAGTGTTAGGTTAGCAGTTGGGTCACCCCTCCACTTT.

There are many counts of this clonotype. This sequence joins TRBV20-1 and TRBJ1-5, with D perhaps TRBD1 (6 bases). There are 13 residues in the CDR3. V lost 3 bases and J 4 bases, leaving 10 bases between the germline ends. Germline CDR1 and CDR2: DFQATT and SNEGSKA (reference sequence). DNA of the CDR3: TGCAGTGCTAGCCCAGGGACAAATCAGCCCCAGCATTTT. It is translated as CSASPGTNQPQHF.

In the case of this clonotype: This could be a read error, since a much larger clone is one nucleotide away. The CDR3 loop is CASSSVDRVLARANVLTF. Written as DNA, the CDR3 is TGTGCCAGCAGCTCAGTGGACAGGGTACTGGCTAGGGCCAACGTCCTGACTTTC. The chain joins TRBV11-1 to TRBJ2-6, with TRBD1 matching over 8 bases. Germline V gives CDR1 SGHAT, CDR2 FQDESV (reference sequence). The CDR3 consists of 18 residues. V dropped 4 bases and J dropped 5; count of bases not matched to a gene: 13.

J is TRBJ2-1 and V is TRBV20-1, with 7 bases identical to TRBD2. V lost 6 bases to trimming and J lost 8 bases; unmatched junction nucleotides: 13. CDR3 length equals 14 residues. CDR1 is DFQATT and CDR2 is SNEGSKA in the germline V gene (reference sequence). CDR3: CSAPGLVSIDEQFF. Here the CDR3 DNA reads TGCAGTGCCCCCGGACTAGTATCAATCGATGAGCAGTTCTTC.

Remarks on this clonotype: A read error may explain this, as a much larger clone is one base away. The V and J genes are TRBV7-8 and TRBJ1-2, with D unclear. The length of the CDR3 is 12 residues. The germline V gene has CDR1 SGHVS and CDR2 FQNEAQ. The CDR3 protein is CASSLRAAPGAF. The CDR3 DNA reads as TGTGCCAGCAGCTTGAGGGCAGCCCCTGGCGCCTTC.

The CDR3: CASKTGVGSPLHF. The CDR3 bases are TGTGCCAGCAAAACAGGGGTTGGATCACCCCTCCACTTT. The rearrangement joins TRBV28 to TRBJ1-6; TRBD1 matches at 7 bases. Germline V gene data show CDR1 as MDHEN and CDR2 as SYDVKM. This CDR3 is 13 amino acids long. The V segment lost 7 bases and the J segment 10 bases; nucleotides outside the gene matches: 7.

In this sample, this clonotype turned up a few times. The chain has TRBV5-1 and TRBJ1-2, with D tentatively TRBD1 (5 bases). Per the germline V gene, CDR1 is SGHRS and CDR2 is YFSETQ. V shed 3 bases and J shed 2 bases, with 11 bases lying between them. The CDR3 totals 14 residues. Here the CDR3 reads CASSSMDTNYGYTF. The CDR3 DNA reads as TGCGCCAGCAGCTCGATGGACACAAACTATGGCTACACCTTC. Supplemented by reference TRBV5-1 and TRBJ1-2, the full variable domain reads KAGVTQTPRYLIKTRGQQVTLSCSPISGHRSVSWYQQTPGQGLQFLFEYFSETQRNKGNFPGRFSGRQFSNSRSEMNVSTLELGDSALYLCASSSMDTNYGYTFGSGTRLTVV.

Comment on this clonotype: With a much larger clone just one base away, this may be a read error. The chain carries TRBV10-3 and TRBJ2-5, with D tentatively TRBD2 (5 bases). Germline CDR1 ENHRY, CDR2 SYGVKD. The CDR3 length is 14 residues. CDR3 in amino acids: CAIRESNKRETQYF. The CDR3 DNA follows: TGTGCCATCAGGGAGTCGAATAAGCGGGAGACCCAGTACTTC.

In regard to this clonotype: A clone one base away is much larger, so this may be a read error. The J gene is TRBJ2-5, the V gene TRBV20-1; D assignment may be TRBD1 or TRBD2 (6 bases each). The J call may be mistaken, given a closer DNA end match to TRBJ2-7. The CDR3 runs to 15 residues. Germline-derived CDR1 and CDR2 are DFQATT and SNEGSKA (reference sequence). This CDR3 reads CSANPASSGGHEQYF. The CDR3 DNA reads as TGCAGTGCTAATCCGGCTTCATCCGGGGGCCACGAGCAGTACTTC.

The chain's CDR3 is CAWNPTGSSYEQYF. CDR3 sequence (DNA): TGTGCCTGGAACCCGACAGGGAGCTCCTACGAGCAGTACTTC. This rearrangement joins TRBV30 to TRBJ2-7, with 7 positions matching TRBD1. The CDR3 runs to 14 residues. CDR1 is GTSNPN, CDR2 SVGIG, per germline (reference sequence). J was trimmed by 0 bases and V by 4 bases; bases with no gene match: 6.